This T cell receptor beta chain was sequenced for a study of beta chain features in type 1 diabetes. Study results and limitations: More deletions and fewer insertions at VDJ junctions were seen in type 1 diabetes patients.

The CDR3 totals 16 residues. The germline V gene has CDR1 SGHTA and CDR2 FQGNSA. V lost 5 bases, J lost 3 bases, and 10 bases stayed unmatched. Expressed TCRB transcripts got sequenced, as all isolated RNA was reverse transcribed. TCRdb keeps only in-frame clones here, not all; method: immunoSEQ multiplex PCR. The data hold some 360,000 clones, with about 19% observed a single time. Points on this clone: Antigen unknown.

The J gene is TRBJ2-3, the V gene TRBV7-2; 8 bases line up with TRBD2. The source material was naive CD4+ T cells from blood. The clonotype originates from a woman between 18 and 29 years old in good health. Here the CDR3 reads CASSPRGLAGTDTQYF. Written as DNA, the CDR3 is TGTGCCAGCAGCCCCCGAGGCTTAGCGGGAACAGATACGCAGTATTTT.